This T cell receptor (beta chain) derives from a study of shared clonotypes between healthy human individuals. Some clones are missing from TCRdb's copy, which holds only in-frame ones; the method was immunoSEQ multiplex PCR. This sample has about 180,000 clones, with approximately 92% found just once. This clone appeared a single time. In germline, CDR1 is SGDLS, CDR2 YYNGEE. This CDR3 is built from 14 residues. V shed 3 bases and J 10 bases; nucleotides not matched to a gene: 10. The TCR comes from a woman aged 30 to 39 in good health. The chain links TRBV9 to TRBJ2-1; 7 bases are shared with TRBD2. The specimen was naive CD4+ T cells sorted from blood. As for subset: CD45RA+ positively selected. The CDR3 protein is CASSAARDYGEQFF. The CDR3 DNA reads TGTGCCAGCAGCGCTGCGCGGGACTATGGGGAGCAGTTCTTC.